The 7 T cell receptor beta chains listed next were all sequenced from one sample in a study of cytomegalovirus exposure and HLA in healthy donors. Only in-frame clones appear in the TCRdb table, and some are missing; sequencing was by immunoSEQ multiplex PCR. Found here are 20,000 to 25,000 clones, roughly 97% of them singletons; the top ten hold about 10%. Sequenced: PBMCs. These receptors came from a young man in good health and CMV-seropositive.

The V gene is TRBV28, the J gene TRBJ2-6, with a weak D call TRBD1 (5 bases). The germline gives CDR1 MDHEN, CDR2 SYDVKM. The germline V and J ends were trimmed by 5 bases and 0 bases, with 14 bases remaining between them. This CDR3 is built from 17 residues. In nucleotides, the CDR3 is TGTGCCAGCAGTGCTCAGGGTTCCCGCTCTGGGGCCAACGTCCTGACTTTC. Its translation is CASSAQGSRSGANVLTF. The full variable domain, its missing parts supplied by reference TRBV28 and TRBJ2-6, is DVKVTQSSRYLVKRTGEKVFLECVQDMDHENMFWYRQDPGLGLRLIYFSYDVKMKEKGDIPEGYSVSREKKERFSLILESASTNQTSMYLCASSAQGSRSGANVLTFGAGSRLTVL.

The chain uses TRBV4-1 and TRBJ2-7, with D perhaps matching TRBD2 (5 bases). Germline assignment: CDR1 MGHRA and CDR2 YSYEKL. CDR3 size: 15 residues. V was pared by 0 bases and J by 3 bases, with 12 bases between. CDR3 DNA sequence: TGCGCCAGCAGCCAAGATCGGCTAGCTAGCTACGAGCAGTACTTC. This codes for CASSQDRLASYEQYF.

The chain links TRBV25-1 to TRBJ1-2, with D possibly being TRBD1 (5 bases). Germline loops: CDR1 MGHDK, CDR2 SYGVNS. V gave up 3 bases and J gave up 0 bases, with 14 bases separating them. This CDR3 is built from 16 residues. Here the CDR3 reads CASSEPGQGPNYGYTF. The CDR3 bases are TGTGCCAGCAGTGAGCCCGGACAAGGCCCTAACTATGGCTACACCTTC.

This chain connects TRBV28 to TRBJ2-2; no clear D. CDR1 MDHEN and CDR2 SYDVKM come from the germline V gene. The CDR3 runs 15 residues. Trimming pared 3 bases from V and 4 bases from J, leaving 12 bases between. The CDR3 coding sequence is TGTGCCAGCAGTTTTTCGGCGGTCGGCACCGGGGAGCTGTTTTTT. Translating it yields CASSFSAVGTGELFF.

The chain links TRBV9 to TRBJ2-7; 9 bases are shared with TRBD2. V lost 3 bases and J lost 2; bases outside the gene matches: 9. Germline-derived CDR1 and CDR2 are SGDLS and YYNGEE. This CDR3 has 16 residues. The CDR3 DNA follows: TGTGCCAGCAGCGCCCATAGCGGGAGTGAGACCTACGAGCAGTACTTC. It translates to CASSAHSGSETYEQYF. The entire variable domain, with the rest obtained from reference TRBV9 and TRBJ2-7, is as follows: DSGVTQTPKHLITATGQRVTLRCSPRSGDLSVYWYQQSLDQGLQFLIQYYNGEERAKGNILERFSAQQFPDLHSELNLSSLELGDSALYFCASSAHSGSETYEQYFGPGTRLTVT.

The table lists this clone with a count of one. This chain connects TRBV23-1 to TRBJ2-5; D is uncertain. TRBV23-1 is annotated as an ORF whose role is uncertain. The CDR3 has 11 amino acids. The V end lost 2 bases, the J end lost 9 bases, and 7 bases lay between the germline ends. CDR3 residues: CASSQVQPQYF. CDR3 bases: TGCGCCAGCAGTCAAGTACAACCCCAGTACTTC.

V gene TRBV7-2 combines with J gene TRBJ1-1; 8 positions agree with TRBD1. The CDR3 extends over 18 amino acids. The germline V gene encodes CDR1 SGHTA and CDR2 FQGNSA. V shed 5 bases, J shed 1 base, and the junction held 15 bases outside the gene matches. CDR3 nucleotide sequence: TGTGCCAGCAGCGCGAGGGGAGGACAGGGCCATCCGAACACTGAAGCTTTCTTT. Protein sequence: CASSARGGQGHPNTEAFF.